Sequencing of this T cell receptor beta chain was carried out in a study of blood T cell repertoires in COVID-19. On the study more broadly: T cells, B-cell-depleted T cells, or PBMCs provided the cDNA or gDNA that served as material.

The count of this clone is one. This CDR3 has 14 amino acids. Germline CDR1 and CDR2: LNHDA and SQIVND (reference sequence). Trimming shortened V by 2 bases and J by 1 base, and 5 bases separated the two germline ends. In the original processing: Scientists estimated how many nucleated cells there were by amplifying reference gene primers. The protocol was immunoSEQ multiplex PCR, while the TCRdb copy is restricted to in-frame clones and leaves out a portion. That table is the source of V, J and clone size, and D and trimming were worked out from the DNA. The sample records roughly 96,000 clones, more than 75% being singletons.

The chain has TRBV19 and TRBJ2-2; D gene unclear. Source material: peripheral blood. This receptor was obtained from a man older than 75 with acute or convalescent COVID-19. This chain's CDR3 is CASSIQKNTGELFF. The CDR3 nucleotides are TGTGCCAGTAGTATACAGAAGAACACCGGGGAGCTGTTTTTT.